Within the sample, the clone carrying this TCR beta chain is medium-sized (0.01 to 0.1%). TCRdb's table, derived via immunoSEQ multiplex PCR, lists solely in-frame clones and lacks some. The table includes 29,000 or so clones, around nine tenths detected once. The data are from a study of lymphopenia after photon versus proton radiotherapy. The length of the CDR3 is 14 residues. V lost 6 bases and J lost 3, with 15 bases in between. From germline, CDR1 is MNHNS and CDR2 SASEGT. The clonotype comes from a woman aged 55-69 years with cholangiocarcinoma. Some clones in this sample may be carry-over from other donors' samples. The chain recombines TRBV6-1 with TRBJ2-7, with unresolved D. The specimen was peripheral blood, collected from a patient treated with proton-based radiotherapy. DNA of the CDR3: TGTGCCAGCAGAAGGATGGGCTCCAACTACGAGCAGTACTTC. This translates into CASRRMGSNYEQYF.